The entry below describes one T cell receptor beta chain. As originally analysed: Estimated nucleated cell counts came from reference gene primer amplification. Assay used: immunoSEQ multiplex PCR; TCRdb lists only in-frame clones, some missing. The DNA gave D and trimming, while V, J and clone size come from that table. The table has some 150,000 clones, under 90% seen once. The sample belongs to a study of blood T cell repertoires in COVID-19. As for the study in general: Acute-phase and convalescent COVID-19 samples originated in the United States, Italy and Spain. Nucleic acid was either cDNA or gDNA, and it came from T cells, B-cell-depleted T cells, or PBMCs.

The CDR3 contains 18 residues. Per the germline V gene, CDR1 is SGDLS and CDR2 is YYNGEE. V lost 0 bases to trimming and J lost 4 bases; unmatched junction nucleotides: 10. The source material was peripheral blood. The receptor was derived from a man aged 55 to 70 with acute or convalescent COVID-19. This chain joins TRBV9 and TRBJ2-3, with TRBD2 identical over 11 bases. The CDR3 coding sequence is TGTGCCAGCAGCGTAGGAGGTAGCGGGAGGGCCGTGGCAGATACGCAGTATTTT. Amino acids: CASSVGGSGRAVADTQYF.